This TCR beta chain was retrieved from a study of T cell repertoires in cytomegalovirus infection. The overall study: Public TCR beta signatures were indicative of both CMV infection and a matching HLA type. Overall study findings and caveats: Dominant in the ex vivo response were TCR beta clonotypes restricted by HLA-C and specific for CMV.

Remarks on this clonotype: Antigen unknown.

From germline, CDR1 is GTSNPN and CDR2 SVGIG (reference sequence). CDR3 length: 14 amino acids. Trimming at V came to 8 bases and at J to 7 bases, leaving 13 bases not matched to a gene. Each CDR3 protein is one row after TCRdb ran MiXCR on the reads. This sample has tens of thousands of distinct CDR3 sequences, with roughly 19% found just once. This clonotype was sampled from a human donor in good health (CMV status not recorded). Some clones in this sample may be carry-over from other donors' samples. The sequencing used CD8+ T cells from cultured PBMCs, collected from culture after CMV antigen stimulation. The chain carries TRBV30 and TRBJ1-4; TRBD1 aligns across 7 bases. The CDR3, as DNA: TGTGCCGGCGCTGTGGGGGGGGACAGTGAAAAACTGTTTTTT. Amino acids: CAGAVGGDSEKLFF.